Listed here are 3 T cell receptor beta chains from one sample, sequenced in a study of cytomegalovirus exposure and HLA in healthy donors. 13 Jbeta primers and 60 Vbeta primers were used for the PCR. Measured with immunoSEQ multiplex PCR; TCRdb has only the in-frame clones, and not every one. The top ten hold approximately 1.3% of the sample, which has 150,000 to 200,000 clones, 77% seen once. The material sequenced was PBMCs. The receptor set was obtained from a woman aged 25-40 years in good health and CMV-seropositive.

To note about this clone: The sample carries other DNA sequences with the same CDR3. This rearrangement joins TRBV6-5 to TRBJ2-7, with TRBD1 identical over 8 bases. Germline V CDR1 and CDR2: MNHEY, SVGAGI. This CDR3 comprises 13 residues. V was clipped by 6 bases and J by 7 bases; unmatched bases: 8. CDR3 residues: CASSPGQALEQYF. The CDR3 bases are TGTGCCAGCAGCCCGGGACAGGCTCTTGAGCAGTACTTC.

The chain uses TRBV28 and TRBJ2-7; maybe TRBD2 (5 bases). The V end was cut by 7 bases, the J end by 0 bases, with 16 bases between. Germline-derived CDR1 and CDR2 are MDHEN and SYDVKM. The CDR3 covers 15 residues. CDR3 nucleotide sequence: TGTGCCAGCACCCTCGACGGAGGAAGCTCCTACGAGCAGTACTTC. Its protein is CASTLDGGSSYEQYF.

CDR3 coding DNA: TGTGCCAGCAGTCGAGACATCCGACAGGGGGCGCATACGCAGTATTTT. Translating it yields CASSRDIRQGAHTQYF. The chain has TRBV28 and TRBJ2-3; 10 bases agree with TRBD1. CDR1 and CDR2 (germline): MDHEN, SYDVKM. V lost 5 bases, J lost 7 bases, and 12 bases stayed unmatched. The CDR3 spans 16 residues. The variable domain in full, with the rest retrieved from reference TRBV28 and TRBJ2-3, is DVKVTQSSRYLVKRTGEKVFLECVQDMDHENMFWYRQDPGLGLRLIYFSYDVKMKEKGDIPEGYSVSREKKERFSLILESASTNQTSMYLCASSRDIRQGAHTQYFGPGTRLTVL.